A selection of T cell receptor beta chains follows, all from one sample in a study of T cells in Graves' hyperthyroidism and ophthalmopathy. TCRdb re-called the multiplex PCR reads with MiXCR, one entry per CDR3 protein. The sample includes hundreds of thousands of distinct CDR3 sequences, 13% to 15% of them seen just once. Sequencing was done on a sample of blood. Receptors originate from a woman aged 18-29 years with Graves' hyperthyroidism. Both conserved end residues are part of each CDR3. Size is stated for part of the rows, as once, few or many counts, or as a class when the clone is expanded.

clone_size j_call v_call cdr3_aa
- TRBJ2-3 TRBV19 CASSALGGGLGDTQYF
many TRBJ2-7 TRBV28 CASSFDRVDEQYF
- TRBJ2-5 TRBV6-2/TRBV6-3 CASRNLLAGESETQYF
- TRBJ1-2 TRBV4-3 CASSQQTGSGRYGYTF
- TRBJ2-1 TRBV11-3 CASSPGSRLAATYNEQFF
few TRBJ1-2 TRBV19 CASSTRRDSLYGYTF
- TRBJ1-2 TRBV4-1 CASSTRDREIYGYTF
few TRBJ2-7 TRBV19 CASRRQGMRGYEQYF
many TRBJ1-2 TRBV14 CASSQDRALHGYTF
many TRBJ2-1 TRBV12-3/TRBV12-4 CASSSSLAPNDEQFF
- TRBJ2-7 TRBV20-1 CSAFSGTRAYEQYF
few TRBJ2-6 TRBV3-1 CASSPRRVTYSGANVLTF
many TRBJ2-1 TRBV2 CASSEMRWLAGRNEQFF
few TRBJ1-4 TRBV9 CASSRLRGIGPTNEKLFF
few TRBJ2-7 TRBV30 CAWSGPGQGVGYEQYF
many TRBJ1-4 TRBV30 CAWSVRAGGEKLFF
- TRBJ1-4 TRBV11-2 CASSSGVWEKLFF
few TRBJ1-1 TRBV6-1 CASTLSGFTEAFF
many TRBJ2-7 TRBV7-9 CASSAEVQVYEQYF
- TRBJ2-1 TRBV20-1 CSAGEGPRPGEQFF
many TRBJ2-1 TRBV18 CASSPYQSYNEQFF
many TRBJ2-7 TRBV11-2 CASSLGRTGGDEQYF
many TRBJ2-5 TRBV3-1 CASSHGGTSSPIGETQYF
few TRBJ1-4 TRBV11-2 CASSFIAGQGREKLFF
- TRBJ2-7 TRBV18 CASSPTYSHEQYF
few TRBJ1-2 TRBV6-2/TRBV6-3 CASSYSTPSAPYGYTF
many TRBJ2-7 TRBV5-1 CASSWGLAGYYEQYF
- TRBJ2-1 TRBV30 CAWKASEYVGNEQFF
few TRBJ2-5 TRBV24-1 CATSDAGLAGPFGETQYF
many TRBJ2-2 TRBV29-1 CSVGYQSTGELFF
many TRBJ2-1 TRBV30 CAWMGWPGGNEQFF
many TRBJ2-1 TRBV2 CASSERLAGVNNEQFF
many TRBJ2-5 TRBV24-1 CATSDLPNSKTSGGRETQYF
many TRBJ1-4 TRBV28 CASSTQGSKLFF
- TRBJ2-2 TRBV12-3/TRBV12-4 CASSKISITGELFF
- TRBJ1-5 TRBV24-1 CATSDLSQAGNQPQHF
many TRBJ2-3 TRBV7-9 CASSSGGLAGGDTQYF
many TRBJ2-7 TRBV5-1 CASNIGISGYSYEQYF
- TRBJ1-3 TRBV10-3 CAISMEGNTIYF
many TRBJ2-7 TRBV6-1 CASSAGGVYEQYF
few TRBJ2-1 TRBV20-1 CSPPPALGDNEQFF
many TRBJ2-1 TRBV7-6 CASSLRLATYNEQFF
- TRBJ2-2 TRBV20-1 CSAKEREATGELFF
few TRBJ2-7 TRBV20-1 CSALRASGKSEQYF
few TRBJ2-7 TRBV5-6 CASSTFGGRAYEQYF